Listed below are T cell receptor beta chains from one sample, sequenced in a study of high-grade serous ovarian cancer treatment subgroups. Here immunoSEQ multiplex PCR was the method, and the copy in TCRdb shows in-frame clones only, minus some. The sample holds about 15,000 clones; approximately 87% are singletons and the top ten take 5.5% to 7.5%. Sample: tumor tissue. These receptors were collected from a human donor with high-grade serous ovarian cancer. The CDR3 runs from the conserved cysteine through the conserved F or W. Fields, in order: clone size, V gene, D gene, J gene, CDR3 DNA, CDR3 protein. D genes are given only for firm matches. Expanded clones are given a class, and other clones once, few, many or no size at all.

abundance: .
v_gene: TRBV11-3
d_gene: TRBD1
j_gene: TRBJ2-5
CDR3nt: TGTGCCAGCGGCCCCGGGCAGGGGGCTGATTCGGAGACCCAGTACTTC
CDR3aa: CASGPGQGADSETQYF

abundance: few
v_gene: TRBV2
d_gene: TRBD1
j_gene: TRBJ1-1
CDR3nt: TGTGCCAGCAGTGGTATGACAGGGAGGACTGAAGCTTTCTTT
CDR3aa: CASSGMTGRTEAFF

abundance: once
v_gene: TRBV29-1
d_gene: .
j_gene: TRBJ1-2
CDR3nt: TGCAGCGTTGAAGTTTTTGGTAGAGCTAACTATGGCTACACCTTC
CDR3aa: CSVEVFGRANYGYTF

abundance: .
v_gene: TRBV21-1
d_gene: .
j_gene: TRBJ2-1
CDR3nt: TGTGCCAGCAGCCGAAAAGGAGAACAGGAAGACTACAATGAGCAGTTCTTC
CDR3aa: CASSRKGEQEDYNEQFF

abundance: .
v_gene: TRBV7-8
d_gene: .
j_gene: TRBJ1-4
CDR3nt: TGTGCCAGCAGCTTGGGTGACAAGATGAATGAAAAACTGTTTTTT
CDR3aa: CASSLGDKMNEKLFF

abundance: .
v_gene: TRBV9
d_gene: .
j_gene: TRBJ2-5
CDR3nt: TGTGCCAGCAGCGTAGCTGTAGGGATGGAGACCCAGTACTTC
CDR3aa: CASSVAVGMETQYF

abundance: .
v_gene: TRBV4-3
d_gene: TRBD1
j_gene: TRBJ2-7
CDR3nt: TGCGCCAGCAGCCAAGTCCAGGGGGCAGGGAATTCCTACGAGCAGTACTTC
CDR3aa: CASSQVQGAGNSYEQYF

abundance: .
v_gene: TRBV29-1
d_gene: TRBD1
j_gene: TRBJ2-3
CDR3nt: TGCAGCGTTTTGACAGGGGCAGATACGCAGTATTTT
CDR3aa: CSVLTGADTQYF

abundance: .
v_gene: TRBV7-8
d_gene: .
j_gene: TRBJ1-2
CDR3nt: TGTGCCAGCAGCTTAGTGGGACACGAATCTAACTATGGCTACACCTTC
CDR3aa: CASSLVGHESNYGYTF

abundance: .
v_gene: TRBV27
d_gene: TRBD1
j_gene: TRBJ1-2
CDR3nt: TGTGCCAGCAGACCTCCGGGACAGAGCTACACCTTC
CDR3aa: CASRPPGQSYTF

abundance: .
v_gene: TRBV5-4
d_gene: .
j_gene: TRBJ2-2
CDR3nt: TGTGCCAGCAGCTTGGCCAACGGGGGCACCGGGGAGCTGTTTTTT
CDR3aa: CASSLANGGTGELFF

abundance: .
v_gene: TRBV19
d_gene: TRBD1
j_gene: TRBJ1-4
CDR3nt: TGTGCCAGTAGCCTGACAGGGCAAAATGAAAAACTGTTTTTT
CDR3aa: CASSLTGQNEKLFF

abundance: .
v_gene: TRBV5-1
d_gene: .
j_gene: TRBJ2-5
CDR3nt: TGCGCCAGCAGCTTTCGGGGGTACCAAGAGACCCAGTACTTC
CDR3aa: CASSFRGYQETQYF

abundance: once
v_gene: TRBV15
d_gene: .
j_gene: TRBJ2-1
CDR3nt: TGTGCCACCAGCGAGGGGGGGACTGAGCAGTTCTTC
CDR3aa: CATSEGGTEQFF

abundance: .
v_gene: TRBV7-9
d_gene: .
j_gene: TRBJ1-4
CDR3nt: TGTGCCAGCAGCTCCAGGGGATCTTATAATGAAAAACTGTTTTTT
CDR3aa: CASSSRGSYNEKLFF

abundance: .
v_gene: TRBV9
d_gene: .
j_gene: TRBJ2-3
CDR3nt: TGTGCCAGCAGCGTAGGGACAGATACGCAGTATTTT
CDR3aa: CASSVGTDTQYF